The next 19 T cell receptor beta chains were all read from a single sample in a study of cytomegalovirus exposure and HLA in healthy donors. Primers: 60 Vbeta forward and 13 Jbeta reverse. Assay: immunoSEQ multiplex PCR; the TCRdb copy retains only in-frame clones and omits some. Of more than 20,000 clones detected, more than 70% appear once; the ten largest clones hold 4% to 5.5%. Source material: PBMCs. The origin of the receptors is a male donor in good health and CMV-seronegative.

There are a few counts of this clone. The CDR3 is CASSLAEGWGGKNTEAFF. CDR3 DNA: TGTGCCAGCAGCTTGGCCGAGGGGTGGGGGGGCAAGAACACTGAAGCTTTCTTT. This chain links TRBV5-4 with TRBJ1-1, with a possible D match to TRBD1 (6 bases). Germline V CDR1 and CDR2: SGHNT, YYREEE (reference sequence). Trimming left V 0 bases short and J 1 base short, with 19 bases between. This CDR3 has 18 amino acids. Drawing the rest from reference TRBV5-4 and TRBJ1-1, the complete variable domain is ETGVTQSPTHLIKTRGQQVTLRCSSQSGHNTVSWYQQALGQGPQFIFQYYREEENGRGNFPPRFSGLQFPNYSSELNVNALELDDSALYLCASSLAEGWGGKNTEAFFGQGTRLTVV.

The J gene is TRBJ1-2, the V gene TRBV5-6; D is possibly TRBD1 (6 bases). The germline V gene has CDR1 SGHDT and CDR2 YYEEEE. CDR3 length: 16 amino acids. Trimming took off 5 bases at V and 0 bases at J, with 17 bases between the two ends. DNA for the CDR3: TGTGCCAGCAGTTATAAGCAGGGGTCGACTAACTATGGCTACACCTTC. Protein sequence: CASSYKQGSTNYGYTF. Together with reference TRBV5-6 and TRBJ1-2, the CDR3 gives the full variable domain: DAGVTQSPTHLIKTRGQQVTLRCSPKSGHDTVSWYQQALGQGPQFIFQYYEEEERQRGNFPDRFSGHQFPNYSSELNVNALLLGDSALYLCASSYKQGSTNYGYTFGSGTRLTVV.

The count of this clone is one. The J gene is TRBJ1-2, the V gene TRBV11-2; the D is unclear. Germline CDR1 reads SGHAT; CDR2 reads FQNNGV. This CDR3 is built from 12 residues. Trimming shortened V by 5 bases and J by 5 bases, and 9 bases separated the two germline ends. The DNA of the CDR3 is TGTGCCAGCAGCCGGGATTCGTATGGCTACACCTTC. As protein: CASSRDSYGYTF.

The V gene is TRBV11-2, the J gene TRBJ2-3, with D unresolved. The CDR3 length is 14 residues. CDR1 is SGHAT and CDR2 is FQNNGV in the germline V gene. V gave up 10 bases and J gave up 2 bases, with 16 bases separating them. CDR3 DNA sequence: TGTGCCACGACATCGAGCTACACCACAGATACGCAGTATTTT. Translating gives CATTSSYTTDTQYF.

The chain couples TRBV20-1 to TRBJ1-2, with D hard to call. V was trimmed by 3 bases and J by 7 bases, leaving 3 bases between them. The CDR3 spans 9 residues. In germline, CDR1 is DFQATT, CDR2 SNEGSKA (reference sequence). The CDR3 is CSASGGYTF. Written as DNA, the CDR3 is TGCAGTGCTAGCGGTGGCTACACCTTC.

Only one count was recorded for this clone. The CDR3 nucleotides are TGTGCCAGCAGCGGACAGGGGGGCAATCAGCCCCAGCATTTT. It codes for CASSGQGGNQPQHF. V and J are TRBV9 and TRBJ1-5; 9 nucleotides agree with TRBD1. Germline V CDR1 and CDR2: SGDLS, YYNGEE. V shed 3 bases and J 2 bases; nucleotides not matched to a gene: 0. This CDR3 is built from 14 residues.

The chain couples TRBV28 to TRBJ2-7; 7 bases line up with TRBD2. The germline gives CDR1 MDHEN, CDR2 SYDVKM. The V gene end was trimmed by 5 bases and the J gene end by 2 bases; junction bases not matched to a gene: 6. The CDR3 loop spans 14 amino acids. The CDR3: CASSPLAKTYEQYF. The CDR3 coding sequence is TGTGCCAGCAGTCCACTAGCGAAAACCTACGAGCAGTACTTC.

This chain links TRBV27 with TRBJ2-3, with 7 bases lining up with TRBD1. Looked up from germline, CDR1 is MNHEY and CDR2 is SMNVEV (reference sequence). There are 16 residues in the CDR3. The J segment lost 5 bases and the V segment lost 4 bases, leaving 12 bases of the junction unmatched. CDR3 nucleotide sequence: TGTGCCAGCAGTTCTGAACAGGGGTTGGTGGGAGATACGCAGTATTTT. As protein: CASSSEQGLVGDTQYF.

This chain links TRBV21-1 with TRBJ2-2; TRBD2 was called by the table and not checked on the DNA. TRBV21-1 is an annotated pseudogene. CDR3 size: 18 residues. CDR3 residues: CASSPRCPSAGITGELFF. The CDR3 nucleotides are TGTGCCAGCAGCCCCAGGTGCCCCTCAGCGGGTATAACCGGGGAGCTGTTTTTT.

This CDR3 is CASSPRAGASSYEQYF. The CDR3, as DNA: TGTGCCAGCTCACCAAGGGCAGGGGCAAGCTCCTACGAGCAGTACTTC. The chain carries TRBV18 and TRBJ2-7; maybe TRBD1 (6 bases). This CDR3 region has 16 residues. V dropped 2 bases and J dropped 0 bases, with 14 bases sitting between them. CDR1 and CDR2 (germline): KGHSH, LQKENI.

The CDR3 region is CASSLGQPNEKLFF. The CDR3 region has the DNA TGTGCCAGCAGCCTGGGACAGCCTAATGAAAAACTGTTTTTT. The gene calls are TRBV5-8 and TRBJ1-4, with 7 bases that match TRBD1. The CDR3 is made up of 14 amino acids. The germline CDR1 and CDR2 sequences are SGHTS and YDEGEE. Unmatched junction bases numbered 3, after V lost 4 bases and J lost 3 bases.

The chain has TRBV5-6 and TRBJ2-7; 7 bases fit TRBD1. Trimming removed 1 base from V and 5 bases from J; junction bases left unmatched: 3. The length of the CDR3 is 13 residues. Germline values: CDR1 SGHDT, CDR2 YYEEEE. CDR3 region: CASSLNRGHEQYF. The CDR3, as DNA: TGTGCCAGCAGCTTGAACAGGGGCCACGAGCAGTACTTC. The whole variable domain, filled in from reference TRBV5-6 and TRBJ2-7, reads DAGVTQSPTHLIKTRGQQVTLRCSPKSGHDTVSWYQQALGQGPQFIFQYYEEEERQRGNFPDRFSGHQFPNYSSELNVNALLLGDSALYLCASSLNRGHEQYFGPGTRLTVT.

The rearrangement joins TRBV7-8 to TRBJ1-1, with D possibly being TRBD1 (6 bases). Germline V gives CDR1 SGHVS, CDR2 FQNEAQ. CDR3 length equals 15 residues. The V gene lost 1 base and the J gene lost 8 bases, with 17 bases spanning the gap. CDR3: CASSLEKLRGSEAFF. In DNA form, the CDR3 reads TGTGCCAGCAGCTTAGAGAAACTAAGGGGGTCGGAAGCTTTCTTT.

In its sample, this clone was seen a few times. This chain uses TRBV6-5 with TRBJ2-7, with D unclear. Germline V gene sequence: CDR1 MNHEY, CDR2 SVGAGI. The V and J ends lost 7 bases and 1 base respectively, with 14 bases between them. This CDR3 spans 14 amino acids. The DNA of the CDR3 is TGTGCCAGCATAGAGAACAGTTTTTCCTACGAGCAGTACTTC. Translated: CASIENSFSYEQYF.

This rearrangement joins TRBV12-2 to TRBJ2-5; the D segment call TRBD2 is taken from the table without a DNA check. TRBV12-2 is a pseudogene. CDR3 length: 16 amino acids. The DNA for the CDR3 is TGTGCAAGTCGCTTAGCCCCCATGGGGGGGAGGGAGACCCAGTACTTC. Amino acids: CASRLAPMGGRETQYF.

The chain couples TRBV6-1 to TRBJ1-2; 8 nucleotides line up with TRBD1. The CDR3 is 15 amino acids. The V gene end was trimmed by 6 bases and the J gene end by 2 bases; junction bases not matched to a gene: 8. Germline assignment: CDR1 MNHNS and CDR2 SASEGT. The chain's CDR3 is CASSKDRGGNYGYTF. The CDR3 DNA follows: TGTGCCAGCAGCAAAGACAGGGGAGGAAACTATGGCTACACCTTC.

The chain is built from TRBV5-4 and TRBJ2-3; TRBD1 aligns across 11 bases. The V gene end was trimmed by 3 bases and the J gene end by 4 bases; junction bases not matched to a gene: 1. CDR3 length: 14 amino acids. Germline V gives CDR1 SGHNT, CDR2 YYREEE (reference sequence). The CDR3 here is CASSWTGGPDTQYF. CDR3 coding DNA: TGTGCCAGCAGCTGGACAGGGGGCCCAGATACGCAGTATTTT. Full variable domain (outside the CDR3, taken from reference TRBV5-4 and TRBJ2-3): ETGVTQSPTHLIKTRGQQVTLRCSSQSGHNTVSWYQQALGQGPQFIFQYYREEENGRGNFPPRFSGLQFPNYSSELNVNALELDDSALYLCASSWTGGPDTQYFGPGTRLTVL.

The chain employs TRBV6-1 and TRBJ1-1; D is possibly TRBD1 (5 bases). This CDR3 region has 14 residues. V was pared by 7 bases and J by 5 bases, with 17 bases between. Germline loops: CDR1 MNHNS, CDR2 SASEGT. This CDR3 is CASTPQQGWTEAFF. As DNA, the CDR3 is TGTGCCAGCACGCCGCAGCAGGGCTGGACTGAAGCTTTCTTT.

V is TRBV19 and J is TRBJ1-5, with TRBD1 as a possible D gene (6 bases). Germline CDR1 reads LNHDA; CDR2 reads SQIVND (reference sequence). Trimming took 5 bases from V and 2 from J, leaving 22 bases between them. The CDR3 contains 18 residues. The DNA for the CDR3 is TGTGCCAGTAGTGTACCGGGACACCTCCGAAATGGCAATCAGCCCCAGCATTTT. Encoded protein: CASSVPGHLRNGNQPQHF.